A single sample gave rise to the 8 T cell receptor beta chains below, sequenced in a study of cytomegalovirus exposure and HLA in healthy donors. The PCR made use of 60 Vbeta and 13 Jbeta primers. TCRdb keeps only in-frame clones here, not all; method: immunoSEQ multiplex PCR. The sample has roughly 99,000 clones; 79% are singletons. Material: PBMCs. These TCRs come from a woman aged 40 to 55 in good health and CMV-seronegative.

In its sample, this clone was seen a few times. This chain uses TRBV4-1 with TRBJ2-2; a possible D gene is TRBD2 (6 bases). CDR3 length equals 16 residues. CDR1 is MGHRA, CDR2 YSYEKL, per germline. The V end lost 1 base, the J end lost 6 bases, and 15 bases lay between the germline ends. This chain's CDR3 is CASSQATGLPSGELFF. In DNA form, the CDR3 reads TGCGCCAGCAGCCAAGCAACGGGACTTCCTTCCGGGGAGCTGTTTTTT.

V gene TRBV28 combines with J gene TRBJ1-5, with 7 bases lining up with TRBD1. V lost 6 bases and J lost 3; bases outside the gene matches: 8. In germline, CDR1 is MDHEN, CDR2 SYDVKM. The CDR3 runs 15 residues. DNA for the CDR3: TGTGCCAGCAGGTACACAGGGGTTTTCAATCAGCCCCAGCATTTT. This translates into CASRYTGVFNQPQHF.

The chain is built from TRBV10-1 and TRBJ1-1, with a weak D call TRBD1 (6 bases). This CDR3 comprises 17 residues. In germline, CDR1 is WNHNN, CDR2 SYGVQD (reference sequence). V was clipped by 0 bases and J by 1 base, with 15 bases between them. Here the CDR3 DNA reads TGCGCCAGCAGTGAGTCACACAGGGAGGGAAAGAACACTGAAGCTTTCTTT. Protein product: CASSESHREGKNTEAFF.

The chain carries TRBV2 and TRBJ1-1, with 7 bases aligning to TRBD1. J was trimmed by 6 bases and V by 2 bases; bases with no gene match: 6. The CDR3 extends over 14 amino acids. The germline CDR1 and CDR2 sequences are SNHLY and FYNNEI. The CDR3 bases are TGTGCCAGCAGTGAAACAGGGGACGCCTCTGAAGCTTTCTTT. It codes for CASSETGDASEAFF.

This chain uses TRBV16 with TRBJ2-1; 9 bases align to TRBD1. Germline V gene lookup returns CDR1 KGHSY and CDR2 FQNENV. The V segment lost 4 bases and the J segment 8 bases; nucleotides outside the gene matches: 6. CDR3 length: 14 residues. Here the CDR3 DNA reads TGTGCCAGCAGCCTAATGGGACAGGGCGATGAGCAGTTCTTC. It is translated as CASSLMGQGDEQFF.

J is TRBJ2-1 and V is TRBV9; 10 bases are a match to TRBD2. V was clipped by 0 bases and J by 10 bases; unmatched bases: 7. The CDR3 extends over 15 amino acids. Per germline, CDR1 SGDLS and CDR2 YYNGEE. The CDR3: CASSVGPSGGLEQFF. In nucleotides, the CDR3 is TGTGCCAGCAGCGTAGGTCCTAGCGGGGGCCTCGAGCAGTTCTTC.

V gene TRBV4-1 combines with J gene TRBJ2-3; TRBD1 aligns across 7 bases. Unmatched junction bases numbered 4, after V lost 5 bases and J lost 2 bases. CDR3 length: 14 amino acids. Germline-derived CDR1 and CDR2 are MGHRA and YSYEKL. This chain's CDR3 is CASSSGGFTDTQYF. The CDR3 coding sequence is TGCGCCAGCAGCTCAGGGGGATTCACAGATACGCAGTATTTT.

The chain combines TRBV18 with TRBJ1-4; D uncertain. The CDR3 totals 13 residues. V was cut by 3 bases and J by 5 bases, with 7 bases left in between. The germline V gene encodes CDR1 KGHSH and CDR2 LQKENI. The CDR3 loop reads CASSPRENEKLFF. In nucleotides, the CDR3 is TGTGCCAGCTCACCCCGGGAAAATGAAAAACTGTTTTTT. Together with reference TRBV18 and TRBJ1-4, the CDR3 gives the full variable domain: NAGVMQNPRHLVRRRGQEARLRCSPMKGHSHVYWYRQLPEEGLKFMVYLQKENIIDESGMPKERFSAEFPKEGPSILRIQQVVRGDSAAYFCASSPRENEKLFFGSGTQLSVL.